This is a list of T cell receptor beta chains from one sample in a study of beta chain features in type 1 diabetes. Libraries were prepared by immunoSEQ multiplex PCR; TCRdb keeps only in-frame clonotypes and omits some of them. The sample has about 150,000 clones, 8.5% to 14% seen once. The sample consisted of central memory CD4+ T cells from blood. These receptors were collected from a man aged 18-30 years in good health. Both conserved end residues are part of each CDR3. A D gene is named only where the DNA matches it firmly. A clone size is listed for some rows: how often the clone was seen (once, few, many), or a class if it is expanded.

J gene | clone size | D gene | V gene | CDR3 protein | CDR3 DNA
TRBJ2-7 | . | . | TRBV20-1 | CSARPNYEQYF | TGCAGTGCTAGGCCTAACTACGAGCAGTACTTC
TRBJ2-7 | many | . | TRBV4-1 | CASSQDRRRMSYEQYF | TGCGCCAGCAGCCAAGATCGAAGGAGGATGAGCTACGAGCAGTACTTC
TRBJ1-1 | few | . | TRBV4-2 | CASSQDPTADTEAFF | TGTGCCAGCAGCCAAGACCCAACCGCGGACACTGAAGCTTTCTTT
TRBJ1-1 | . | . | TRBV18 | CASSRANTEAFF | TGTGCCAGCTCACGGGCGAACACTGAAGCTTTCTTT
TRBJ1-2 | many | TRBD1 | TRBV4-2 | CASSQDLGGAYGYTF | TGTGCCAGCAGCCAAGATTTAGGGGGCGCCTATGGCTACACCTTC
TRBJ2-3 | few | . | TRBV20-1 | CSAGGTDTQYF | TGCAGTGCTGGGGGCACAGATACGCAGTATTTT
TRBJ1-4 | . | . | TRBV30 | CAWTPGAGEKLFF | TGTGCCTGGACGCCAGGGGCAGGGGAAAAACTGTTTTTT
TRBJ2-3 | . | TRBD1 | TRBV7-3 | CASSVTGSDTQYF | TGTGCCAGCAGTGTGACAGGGTCAGATACGCAGTATTTT
TRBJ2-1 | many | TRBD1 | TRBV11-1 | CASSLRRPDRAYNEQFF | TGTGCCAGCAGCTTAAGGAGACCGGACAGGGCCTACAATGAGCAGTTCTTC
TRBJ2-3 | few | . | TRBV9 | CASSVGPDTQYF | TGTGCCAGCAGCGTAGGGCCGGATACGCAGTATTTT
TRBJ1-2 | few | . | TRBV6-6 | CASSYSKGQSNYGYTF | TGTGCCAGCAGTTACTCGAAAGGACAGTCTAACTATGGCTACACCTTC
TRBJ2-3 | few | . | TRBV6-6 | CASRGNTDTQYF | TGTGCCAGCAGGGGCAACACAGATACGCAGTATTTT
TRBJ2-3 | . | TRBD1 | TRBV5-4 | CASSSRQGRTDTQYF | TGTGCCAGCAGCTCCCGACAGGGGAGAACAGATACGCAGTATTTT
TRBJ2-4 | few | . | TRBV4-3 | CASSQDGAGAIQYF | TGCGCCAGCAGCCAAGATGGGGCCGGGGCGATTCAGTACTTC
TRBJ1-3 | . | . | TRBV6-5 | CASSYQAGPGNTIYF | TGTGCCAGCAGTTACCAGGCAGGGCCTGGAAACACCATATATTTT
TRBJ1-2 | few | . | TRBV29-1 | CSVEDQNEGSFYGYTF | TGCAGCGTTGAAGATCAAAACGAGGGCTCGTTCTATGGCTACACCTTC
TRBJ1-6 | few | . | TRBV19 | CASSSGTAYNSPLHF | TGTGCCAGTAGCTCCGGGACGGCTTATAATTCACCCCTCCACTTT
TRBJ2-7 | . | . | TRBV5-1 | CASSPDRASGSYEQYF | TGCGCCAGCAGCCCGGACAGGGCTAGCGGGTCCTACGAGCAGTACTTC
TRBJ1-1 | . | . | TRBV9 | CASSVGRGNTEAFF | TGTGCCAGCAGCGTAGGGCGGGGTAACACTGAAGCTTTCTTT
TRBJ1-1 | . | TRBD1 | TRBV28 | CASSFAGTGLSNTEAFF | TGTGCCAGCAGTTTTGCGGGGACAGGTTTGTCTAACACTGAAGCTTTCTTT
TRBJ1-2 | . | TRBD1 | TRBV7-9 | CASSFDGTGGEGYTF | TGTGCCAGCAGCTTTGACGGGACAGGGGGCGAAGGCTACACCTTC
TRBJ1-4 | . | . | TRBV15 | CATSRDPLRGTNEKLFF | TGTGCCACCAGCAGAGATCCCCTGCGGGGAACTAATGAAAAACTGTTTTTT
TRBJ2-4 | many | TRBD1 | TRBV7-2 | CASSPAQGAVLAKNIQYF | TGTGCCAGCAGTCCGGCACAGGGGGCTGTTTTAGCCAAAAACATTCAGTACTTC
TRBJ1-2 | . | TRBD1 | TRBV6-1 | CASSGRTGSGGYTF | TGTGCCAGCAGTGGGAGGACAGGGTCGGGAGGCTACACCTTC
TRBJ2-7 | . | . | TRBV6-5 | CASSYSILVNEQYF | TGTGCCAGCAGTTACTCGATCCTGGTTAACGAGCAGTACTTC
TRBJ2-2 | . | TRBD1 | TRBV29-1 | CSVTGTGQFPTGELFF | TGCAGCGTTACAGGGACAGGCCAGTTCCCAACGGGGGAGCTGTTTTTT
TRBJ2-3 | few | . | TRBV30 | CAWRGGRGTQYF | TGTGCCTGGAGGGGCGGGCGGGGTACGCAGTATTTT
TRBJ1-1 | . | TRBD1 | TRBV30 | CAWITGGNTEAFF | TGTGCCTGGATCACAGGGGGGAACACTGAAGCTTTCTTT
TRBJ2-7 | few | TRBD1 | TRBV7-2 | CASSFDRVPEQYF | TGTGCCAGCAGCTTTGACAGGGTGCCCGAGCAGTACTTC
TRBJ2-2 | . | . | TRBV25-1 | CASSNAGLNTGELFF | TGTGCCAGCAGTAACGCAGGGCTTAACACCGGGGAGCTGTTTTTT
TRBJ2-3 | . | . | TRBV7-9 | CASGEFSTDTQYF | TGTGCCAGCGGGGAGTTTAGCACAGATACGCAGTATTTT
TRBJ2-3 | many | . | TRBV12-2 | CASRLARIGSTDTQYF | TGTGCAAGTCGCTTAGCGCGTATTGGTAGCACAGATACGCAGTATTTT
TRBJ2-1 | . | . | TRBV6-6 | CASRKGANQALGQFF | TGTGCCAGCAGAAAAGGCGCGAACCAAGCCTTAGGGCAGTTCTTC
TRBJ2-7 | few | . | TRBV5-8 | CASSLVGIDEQYF | TGTGCCAGCAGCTTGGTCGGTATCGACGAGCAGTACTTC
TRBJ2-1 | few | TRBD2 | TRBV4-3 | CASSQLLAGSYNEQFF | TGCGCCAGCAGCCAACTACTAGCGGGCTCCTACAATGAGCAGTTCTTC
TRBJ1-6 | few | . | TRBV6-9 | CASSYRWGRSPLHF | TGTGCCAGCAGTTATAGGTGGGGACGGTCACCCCTCCACTTT
TRBJ1-2 | . | . | TRBV7-2 | CASSLGGAHNNF | TGTGCCAGCAGCTTAGGCGGAGCGCATAACAACTTC
TRBJ2-7 | medium-sized | . | TRBV10-3 | CAIATNSGDYEQYF | TGTGCCATAGCGACCAATTCTGGGGACTACGAGCAGTACTTC
TRBJ2-4 | . | . | TRBV15 | CATSREGAVGNIQYF | TGTGCCACCAGCAGAGAGGGGGCGGTCGGAAACATTCAGTACTTC
TRBJ2-1 | . | TRBD2 | TRBV28 | CASTGLAAVLEQFF | TGTGCCAGCACGGGACTAGCCGCTGTTCTTGAGCAGTTCTTC
TRBJ2-7 | few | TRBD1 | TRBV28 | CASSAGTGGDYEQYF | TGTGCCAGCAGCGCCGGGACAGGGGGGGACTACGAGCAGTACTTC
TRBJ1-2 | . | TRBD1 | TRBV29-1 | CSVAGTGSTIRGYTF | TGCAGCGTCGCCGGGACAGGGTCTACTATCAGGGGCTACACCTTC
TRBJ2-7 | few | . | TRBV7-2 | CASTRASEQYF | TGTGCCAGCACGAGAGCCTCCGAGCAGTACTTC
TRBJ2-2 | few | . | TRBV9 | CASSPRSRADRDGELFF | TGTGCCAGCAGCCCCCGCAGTCGGGCAGACCGGGACGGGGAGCTGTTTTTT
TRBJ2-7 | . | . | TRBV18 | CASSPGTDGYEQYF | TGTGCCAGCTCACCCGGGACCGACGGGTACGAGCAGTACTTC
TRBJ1-2 | . | . | TRBV5-1 | CASSFLGDYGYTF | TGCGCCAGCAGCTTTTTGGGGGACTATGGCTACACCTTC
TRBJ1-5 | . | . | TRBV7-2 | CASSSQGQPQHF | TGTGCCAGCAGCTCACAGGGTCAGCCCCAGCATTTT
TRBJ1-1 | . | . | TRBV7-7 | CASSSQENTEAFF | TGTGCTAGCAGCAGTCAGGAGAACACTGAAGCTTTCTTT
TRBJ2-7 | few | . | TRBV5-4 | CASSPGGGAAYEQYF | TGTGCCAGCAGCCCTGGGGGTGGGGCGGCCTACGAGCAGTACTTC
TRBJ2-7 | . | . | TRBV5-1 | CASSTGQRYSSYEQYF | TGCGCCAGCAGCACTGGACAGCGGTATAGCTCCTACGAGCAGTACTTC
TRBJ1-1 | . | TRBD1 | TRBV6-6 | CASRLDRDTEAFF | TGTGCCAGCAGACTGGACAGGGACACTGAAGCTTTCTTT
TRBJ1-1 | . | . | TRBV28 | CASSWGIPEAFF | TGTGCCAGCAGTTGGGGAATCCCTGAAGCTTTCTTT
TRBJ1-2 | many | . | TRBV19 | CASSIERSFYGYTF | TGTGCCAGTAGTATAGAGAGGAGTTTCTATGGCTACACCTTC
TRBJ1-4 | . | . | TRBV5-6 | CASSLGGGQTNEKLFF | TGTGCCAGCAGCTTGGGTGGTGGGCAGACTAATGAAAAACTGTTTTTT
TRBJ2-7 | . | . | TRBV29-1 | CSVEVRDTNEQYF | TGCAGCGTTGAAGTCCGGGACACCAACGAGCAGTACTTC
TRBJ2-5 | few | . | TRBV11-2 | CASTNPKGKPGETQYF | TGTGCCAGCACTAATCCGAAAGGGAAGCCCGGGGAGACCCAGTACTTC
TRBJ1-4 | . | . | TRBV9 | CASSGRWSLGEKLFF | TGTGCCAGCAGTGGCCGGTGGAGCTTGGGGGAAAAACTGTTTTTT